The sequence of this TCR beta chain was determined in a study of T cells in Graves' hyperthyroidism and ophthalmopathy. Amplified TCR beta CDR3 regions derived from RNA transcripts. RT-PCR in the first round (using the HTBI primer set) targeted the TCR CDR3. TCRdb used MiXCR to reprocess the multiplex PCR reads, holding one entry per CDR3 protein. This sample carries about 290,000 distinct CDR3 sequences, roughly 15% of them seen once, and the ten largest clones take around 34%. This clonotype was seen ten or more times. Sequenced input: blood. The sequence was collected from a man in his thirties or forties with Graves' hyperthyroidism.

This chain's CDR3 is CSASTTRTGAPSEQFF. The DNA of the CDR3 is TGCAGTGCTAGTACCACACGGACAGGGGCACCGTCTGAGCAGTTCTTC. The genes are TRBV20-1 and TRBJ2-1, with TRBD1 matching 9 bases. The CDR3 extends over 16 amino acids. The germline V gene encodes CDR1 DFQATT and CDR2 SNEGSKA (reference sequence). The ends lost 3 bases at V and 9 bases at J; junction bases unmatched: 15.